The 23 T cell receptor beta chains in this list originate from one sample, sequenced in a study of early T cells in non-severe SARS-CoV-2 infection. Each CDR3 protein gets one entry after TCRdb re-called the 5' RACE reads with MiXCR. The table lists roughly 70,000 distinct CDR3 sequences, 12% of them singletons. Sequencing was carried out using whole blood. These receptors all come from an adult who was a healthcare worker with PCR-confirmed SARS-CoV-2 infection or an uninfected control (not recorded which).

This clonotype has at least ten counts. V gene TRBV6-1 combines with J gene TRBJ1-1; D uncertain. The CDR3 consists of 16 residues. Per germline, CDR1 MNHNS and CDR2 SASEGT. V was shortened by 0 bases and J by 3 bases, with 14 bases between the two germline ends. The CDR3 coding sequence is TGTGCCAGCAGTGAAGCATGGGTGATTTCCGACACTGAAGCTTTCTTT. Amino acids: CASSEAWVISDTEAFF.

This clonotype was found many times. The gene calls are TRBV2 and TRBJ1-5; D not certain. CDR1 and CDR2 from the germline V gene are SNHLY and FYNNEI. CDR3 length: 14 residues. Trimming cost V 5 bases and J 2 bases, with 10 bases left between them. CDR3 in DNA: TGTGCCAGCAGTTGGAGTATGGGCAATCAGCCCCAGCATTTT. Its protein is CASSWSMGNQPQHF.

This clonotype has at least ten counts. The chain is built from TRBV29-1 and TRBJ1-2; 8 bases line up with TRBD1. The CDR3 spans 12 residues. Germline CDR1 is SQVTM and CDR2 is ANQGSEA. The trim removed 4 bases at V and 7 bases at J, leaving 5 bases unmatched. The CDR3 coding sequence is TGCAGCGTTGGGACAGGGTGGAGTGGCTACACCTTC. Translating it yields CSVGTGWSGYTF.

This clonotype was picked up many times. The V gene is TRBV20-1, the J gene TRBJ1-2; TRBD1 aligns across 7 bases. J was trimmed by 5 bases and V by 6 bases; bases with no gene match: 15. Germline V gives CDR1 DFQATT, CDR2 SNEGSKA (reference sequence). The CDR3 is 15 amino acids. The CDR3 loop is CSASSRDSHKYGYTF. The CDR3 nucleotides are TGCAGTGCCTCCAGCCGGGACAGCCACAAGTATGGCTACACCTTC.

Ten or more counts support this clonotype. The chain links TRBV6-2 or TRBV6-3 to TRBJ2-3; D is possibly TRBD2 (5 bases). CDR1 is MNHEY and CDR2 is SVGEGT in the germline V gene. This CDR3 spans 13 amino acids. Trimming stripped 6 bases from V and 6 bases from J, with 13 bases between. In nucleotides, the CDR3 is TGTGCCAGCAGAACTAGTGCGTATGATACGCAGTATTTT. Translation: CASRTSAYDTQYF.

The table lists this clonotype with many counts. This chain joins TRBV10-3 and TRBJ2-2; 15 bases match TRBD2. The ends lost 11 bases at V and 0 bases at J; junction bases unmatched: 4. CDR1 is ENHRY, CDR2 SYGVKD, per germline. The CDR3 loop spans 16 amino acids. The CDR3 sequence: CASRTSGGANTGELFF. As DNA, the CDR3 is TGTGCCTCTCGGACTAGCGGGGGGGCGAACACCGGGGAGCTGTTTTTT.

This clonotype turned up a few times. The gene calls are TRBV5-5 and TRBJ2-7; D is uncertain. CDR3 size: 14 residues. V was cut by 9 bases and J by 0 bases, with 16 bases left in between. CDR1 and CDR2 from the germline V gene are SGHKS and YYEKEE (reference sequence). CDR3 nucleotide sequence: TGTGCCACCTTCAGCACTCCAAGCTCCTACGAGCAGTACTTC. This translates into CATFSTPSSYEQYF.

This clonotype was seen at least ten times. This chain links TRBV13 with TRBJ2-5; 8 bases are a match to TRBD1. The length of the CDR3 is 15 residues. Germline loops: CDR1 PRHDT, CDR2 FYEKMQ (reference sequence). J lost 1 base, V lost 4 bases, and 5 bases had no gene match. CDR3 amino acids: CASSSHGTGQETQYF. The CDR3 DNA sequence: TGTGCCAGCAGCTCCCACGGGACAGGCCAAGAGACCCAGTACTTC.

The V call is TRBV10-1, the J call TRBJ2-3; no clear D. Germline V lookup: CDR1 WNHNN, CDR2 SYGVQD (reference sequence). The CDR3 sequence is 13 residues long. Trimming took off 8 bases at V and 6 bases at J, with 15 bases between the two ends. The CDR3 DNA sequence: TGCGCCAGCCGAAGGACCGAGGTCGATACGCAGTATTTT. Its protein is CASRRTEVDTQYF.

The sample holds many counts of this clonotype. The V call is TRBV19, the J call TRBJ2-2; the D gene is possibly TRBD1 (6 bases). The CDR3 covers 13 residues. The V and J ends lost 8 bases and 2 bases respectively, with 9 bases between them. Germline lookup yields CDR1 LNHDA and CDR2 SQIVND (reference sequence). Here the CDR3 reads CASRTVNTGELFF. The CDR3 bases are TGTGCCAGTCGGACAGTAAACACCGGGGAGCTGTTTTTT.

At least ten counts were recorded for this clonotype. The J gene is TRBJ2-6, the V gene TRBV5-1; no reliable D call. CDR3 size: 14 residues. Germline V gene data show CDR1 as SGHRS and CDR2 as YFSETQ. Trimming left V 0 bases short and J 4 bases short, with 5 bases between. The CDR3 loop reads CASSLVTGANVLTF. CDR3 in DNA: TGCGCCAGCAGCTTGGTGACCGGGGCCAACGTCCTGACTTTC.

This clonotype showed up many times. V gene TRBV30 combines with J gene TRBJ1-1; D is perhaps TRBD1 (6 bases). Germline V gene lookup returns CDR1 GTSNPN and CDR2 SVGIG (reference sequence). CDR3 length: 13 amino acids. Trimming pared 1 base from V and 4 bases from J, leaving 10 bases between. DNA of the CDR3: TGTGCCTGGAGTGAGGGAGGGGGCACTGAAGCTTTCTTT. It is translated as CAWSEGGGTEAFF.

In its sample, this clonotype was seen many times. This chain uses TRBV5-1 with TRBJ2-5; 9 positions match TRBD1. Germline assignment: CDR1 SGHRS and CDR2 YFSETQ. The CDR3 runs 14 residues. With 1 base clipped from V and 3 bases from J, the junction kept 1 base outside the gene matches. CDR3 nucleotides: TGCGCCAGCAGCTTGCGACAGGGGGAAGAGACCCAGTACTTC. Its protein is CASSLRQGEETQYF.

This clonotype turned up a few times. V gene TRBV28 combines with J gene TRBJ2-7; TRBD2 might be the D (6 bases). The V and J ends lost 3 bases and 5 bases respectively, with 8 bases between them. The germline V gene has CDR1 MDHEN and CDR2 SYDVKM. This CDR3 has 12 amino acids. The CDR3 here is CASSFGSDEQYF. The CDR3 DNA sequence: TGTGCCAGCAGTTTCGGGAGCGACGAGCAGTACTTC.

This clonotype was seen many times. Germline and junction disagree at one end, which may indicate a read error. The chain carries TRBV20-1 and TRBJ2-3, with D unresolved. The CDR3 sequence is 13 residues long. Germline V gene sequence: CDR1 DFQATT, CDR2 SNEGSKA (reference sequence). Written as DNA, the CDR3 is TGCAGTGCCCCGGCGACGGGCACAGATACGCAGTTTTTT. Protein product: CSAPATGTDTQFF.

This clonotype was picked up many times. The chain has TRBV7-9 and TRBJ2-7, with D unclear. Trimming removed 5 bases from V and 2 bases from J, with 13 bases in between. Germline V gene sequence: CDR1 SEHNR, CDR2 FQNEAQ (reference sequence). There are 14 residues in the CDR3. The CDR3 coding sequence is TGTGCCAGCAGCCCCGGGTCGCGACCCTACGAGCAGTACTTC. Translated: CASSPGSRPYEQYF.

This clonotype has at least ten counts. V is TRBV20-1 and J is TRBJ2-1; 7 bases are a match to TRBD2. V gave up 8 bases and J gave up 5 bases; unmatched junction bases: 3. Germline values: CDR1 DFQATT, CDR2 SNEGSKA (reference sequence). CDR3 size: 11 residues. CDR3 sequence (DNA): TGCAGTCTAAGCGGGAACAATGAGCAGTTCTTC. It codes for CSLSGNNEQFF.

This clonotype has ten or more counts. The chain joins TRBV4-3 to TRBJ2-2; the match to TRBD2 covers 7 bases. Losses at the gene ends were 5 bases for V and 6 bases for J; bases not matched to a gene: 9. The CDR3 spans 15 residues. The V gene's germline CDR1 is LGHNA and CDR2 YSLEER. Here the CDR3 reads CASSEKSGTPGELFF. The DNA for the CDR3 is TGCGCCAGCAGCGAAAAGAGCGGGACTCCCGGGGAGCTGTTTTTT.

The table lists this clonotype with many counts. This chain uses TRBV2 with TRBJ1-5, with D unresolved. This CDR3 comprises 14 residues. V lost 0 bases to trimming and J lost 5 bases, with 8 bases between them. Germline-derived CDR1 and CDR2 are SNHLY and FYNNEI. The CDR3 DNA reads TGTGCCAGCAGTGAAGCGCCGACCCATCAGCCCCAGCATTTT. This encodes CASSEAPTHQPQHF.

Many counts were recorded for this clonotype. The CDR3 DNA reads TGTGCCAGCAGTTACAATCATGGCTATGGCTACACCTTC. Residues: CASSYNHGYGYTF. The J gene is TRBJ1-2, the V gene TRBV6-5; D is uncertain. The germline V gene has CDR1 MNHEY and CDR2 SVGAGI. This CDR3 has 13 residues. V lost 2 bases to trimming and J lost 4 bases, with 8 bases between them.

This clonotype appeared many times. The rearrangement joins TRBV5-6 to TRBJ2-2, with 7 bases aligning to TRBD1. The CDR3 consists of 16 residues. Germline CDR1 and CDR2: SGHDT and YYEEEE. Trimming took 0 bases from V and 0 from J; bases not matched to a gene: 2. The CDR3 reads CASSLAGTANTGELFF. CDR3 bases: TGTGCCAGCAGCTTGGCTGGGACAGCGAACACCGGGGAGCTGTTTTTT.

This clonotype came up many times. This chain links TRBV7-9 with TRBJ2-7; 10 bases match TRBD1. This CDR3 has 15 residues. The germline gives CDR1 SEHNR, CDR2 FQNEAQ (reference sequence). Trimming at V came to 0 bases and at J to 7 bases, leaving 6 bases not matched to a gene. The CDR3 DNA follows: TGTGCCAGCAGCTTAGCGGGACAGGGGCCTGGTGAGCAGTACTTC. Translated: CASSLAGQGPGEQYF.

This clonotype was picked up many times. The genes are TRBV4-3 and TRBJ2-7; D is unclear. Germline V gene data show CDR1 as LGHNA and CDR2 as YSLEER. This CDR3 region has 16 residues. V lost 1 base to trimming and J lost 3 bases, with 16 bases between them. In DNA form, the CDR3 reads TGCGCCAGCAGCCAAGCCCTGGACGTATATGTCTACGAGCAGTACTTC. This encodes CASSQALDVYVYEQYF.